This T cell receptor (beta chain) was sequenced during a study of blood T cell repertoires in COVID-19. Only in-frame clones appear in the TCRdb table, and some are missing; sequencing was by immunoSEQ multiplex PCR. This sample yields some 60,000 clones, of which 90% are seen a single time; about 1.3% belongs to the top ten. The sample was peripheral blood. The sequence was obtained from a man aged 55 to 70 with acute or convalescent COVID-19.

Here the CDR3 reads CASSYAGQRYGYTF. CDR3 DNA sequence: TGTGCCAGCAGTTACGCGGGACAGCGGTATGGCTACACCTTC. The rearrangement links TRBV6-6 to TRBJ1-2, with 7 bases that match TRBD1. V was clipped by 2 bases and J by 5 bases; unmatched bases: 5. The CDR3 has 14 amino acids. Germline V gene data show CDR1 as MNHNY and CDR2 as SVGAGI (reference sequence).